The 4 T cell receptor beta chains below come from one sample, sequenced in a study of response to subunit inactivated influenza vaccine. MiXCR, applied by TCRdb to the RT-PCR reads, yields one record per CDR3 protein. The data hold about 700,000 distinct CDR3 sequences, with around 14% observed a single time. Sequenced material: PBMCs from blood, taken 14 days before vaccination. The receptors were gathered from a man in his forties or fifties who received an inactivated influenza vaccine.

This clonotype has just a few counts. The V call is TRBV5-5, the J call TRBJ1-1; TRBD1 aligns across 7 bases. Trimming removed 4 bases from V and 0 bases from J; junction bases left unmatched: 6. The CDR3 is 15 amino acids. Germline V gives CDR1 SGHKS, CDR2 YYEKEE (reference sequence). In DNA, the CDR3 is TGTGCCAGCAGCGCCAGGGGGACGGTGAACACTGAAGCTTTCTTT. This sequence encodes CASSARGTVNTEAFF.

The rearrangement uses TRBV7-2 and TRBJ2-7; maybe TRBD1 (5 bases). Per the germline V gene, CDR1 is SGHTA and CDR2 is FQGNSA. The CDR3 is 15 amino acids. V shed 1 base and J shed 5 bases, with 15 bases lying between them. The CDR3 bases are TGTGCCAGCAGCTTAGGGGGCGGATTAACCCACGAGCAGTACTTC. Translation gives CASSLGGGLTHEQYF. Filled out from reference TRBV7-2 and TRBJ2-7, the complete variable domain reads GAGVSQSPSNKVTEKGKDVELRCDPISGHTALYWYRQSLGQGLEFLIYFQGNSAPDKSGLPSDRFSAERTGGSVSTLTIQRTQQEDSAVYLCASSLGGGLTHEQYFGPGTRLTVT.

This clonotype was observed a handful of times. The chain employs TRBV5-5 and TRBJ2-1; D might be TRBD2 (7 bases). V was shortened by 0 bases and J by 7 bases, with 14 bases between the two germline ends. Germline V lookup: CDR1 SGHKS, CDR2 YYEKEE (reference sequence). The CDR3 extends over 15 amino acids. The CDR3 bases are TGTGCCAGCAGCTTGGTACAGGGAGGGGAAAATGAGCAGTTCTTC. As protein: CASSLVQGGENEQFF. The full variable domain, in which reference TRBV5-5 and TRBJ2-1 provide the parts outside the CDR3, is DAGVTQSPTHLIKTRGQQVTLRCSPISGHKSVSWYQQVLGQGPQFIFQYYEKEERGRGNFPDRFSARQFPNYSSELNVNALLLGDSALYLCASSLVQGGENEQFFGPGTRLTVL.

This clonotype was observed a few times. The rearrangement links TRBV21-1 to TRBJ2-3; the table's D call, TRBD1, has no DNA check behind it. TRBV21-1 is marked as a pseudogene. This CDR3 is built from 15 residues. The CDR3 here is CASSKGGTFTDTQYF. CDR3 sequence (DNA): TGTGCCAGCAGCAAGGGCGGGACCTTCACAGATACGCAGTATTTT.